Below, 26 T cell receptor beta chains from the same sample are listed, as sequenced in a study of blood T cell repertoires in COVID-19. The data were produced by immunoSEQ multiplex PCR, yet TCRdb's version contains in-frame clones alone and is incomplete. The sample consists of under 400,000 clones, more than 70% of them appearing once. The sequenced sample consisted of peripheral blood. These receptors were taken from a woman under 40 with COVID-19, enrolled during active disease.

The CDR3 protein is CATRTGLNEKLFF. CDR3 in DNA: TGTGCCACCCGGACAGGGTTGAATGAAAAACTGTTTTTT. V gene TRBV7-9 combines with J gene TRBJ1-4; 8 positions agree with TRBD1. The CDR3 is made up of 13 amino acids. J gave up 5 bases and V 10 bases, and 6 bases lay outside the gene matches. Germline V CDR1 and CDR2: SEHNR, FQNEAQ (reference sequence).

The rearrangement uses TRBV5-1 and TRBJ2-2, with 10 bases aligning to TRBD2. With 1 base clipped from V and 9 bases from J, the junction kept 6 bases outside the gene matches. Germline V CDR1 and CDR2: SGHRS, YFSETQ. This CDR3 has 15 residues. CDR3 sequence reads: CASSLRLAGERELFF. CDR3 coding DNA: TGCGCCAGCAGCTTGAGGCTAGCGGGGGAGAGGGAGCTGTTTTTT.

There are a few counts of this clone. The chain employs TRBV6-5 and TRBJ2-2; 8 bases map to TRBD2. Germline V gene sequence: CDR1 MNHEY, CDR2 SVGAGI. Trimming took 7 bases from V and 1 from J; bases not matched to a gene: 5. CDR3 length: 15 amino acids. The CDR3 DNA reads TGTGCCAGCAACCGACTAGCGCGGAACACCGGGGAGCTGTTTTTT. Translated, it gives CASNRLARNTGELFF.

The V call is TRBV6-2 or TRBV6-3, the J call TRBJ2-2, with 8 bases fitting TRBD1. J lost 5 bases, V lost 6 bases, and 5 bases had no gene match. Germline V gene sequence: CDR1 MNHEY, CDR2 SVGEGT. The CDR3 is made up of 14 amino acids. The CDR3 protein is CASSQGAHTGELFF. The CDR3 nucleotides read TGTGCCAGCAGCCAGGGGGCGCATACCGGGGAGCTGTTTTTT.

The gene calls are TRBV20-1 and TRBJ2-1, with 7 bases that match TRBD2. J was trimmed by 2 bases and V by 3 bases; bases with no gene match: 4. The CDR3 length is 14 residues. Germline V CDR1 and CDR2: DFQATT, SNEGSKA (reference sequence). The CDR3 reads CSASTLAAYNEQFF. Written as DNA, the CDR3 is TGCAGTGCTAGTACTCTAGCGGCCTACAATGAGCAGTTCTTC.

This clone was seen only a few times. The V and J genes are TRBV9 and TRBJ1-2; D possibly corresponds to TRBD1 (5 bases). The germline CDR1 and CDR2 sequences are SGDLS and YYNGEE. The CDR3 is 13 amino acids. The ends were cut back, 4 bases at V and 2 bases at J, with 9 bases in the middle. CDR3 sequence reads: CASSPGGNYGYTF. As DNA, the CDR3 is TGTGCCAGCAGCCCGGGGGGGAACTATGGCTACACCTTC.

CDR3 loop: CASRHGDGNTIYF. The CDR3 DNA follows: TGTGCCAGCAGACACGGAGATGGAAACACCATATATTTT. The chain combines TRBV7-2 with TRBJ1-3; D unresolved. Germline V gives CDR1 SGHTA, CDR2 FQGNSA. This CDR3 has 13 residues. Trimming took off 6 bases at V and 3 bases at J, with 9 bases between the two ends.

The chain has TRBV5-5 and TRBJ2-7, with a weak D call TRBD2 (6 bases). V lost 4 bases, J lost 5 bases, and 13 bases lay in between. This CDR3 has 13 amino acids. The germline V gene has CDR1 SGHKS and CDR2 YYEKEE (reference sequence). CDR3 amino acids: CASSLARGNEQYF. The DNA of the CDR3 is TGTGCCAGCAGCCTAGCTCGGGGGAACGAGCAGTACTTC.

J is TRBJ2-1 and V is TRBV5-4; D is undetermined. Between the trimmed V and J ends, which lost 8 bases and 8 bases, there was a span of 11 bases. Germline assignment: CDR1 SGHNT and CDR2 YYREEE (reference sequence). CDR3 length equals 11 residues. In nucleotides, the CDR3 is TGTGCCAGTACGGGTCACGATGAGCAGTTCTTC. Its protein is CASTGHDEQFF. Based on the CDR3 plus reference TRBV5-4 and TRBJ2-1, the full variable domain is ETGVTQSPTHLIKTRGQQVTLRCSSQSGHNTVSWYQQALGQGPQFIFQYYREEENGRGNFPPRFSGLQFPNYSSELNVNALELDDSALYLCASTGHDEQFFGPGTRLTVL.

The chain carries TRBV29-1 and TRBJ2-1, with 13 positions matching TRBD2. Looked up from germline, CDR1 is SQVTM and CDR2 is ANQGSEA. The CDR3 consists of 15 residues. V gave up 1 base and J gave up 10 bases; unmatched junction bases: 7. CDR3 sequence (DNA): TGCAGCGTTGAAGTCAGGACTAGCGGGGGACTGGAGCAGTTCTTC. Its protein is CSVEVRTSGGLEQFF.

The chain couples TRBV12-3 or TRBV12-4 to TRBJ2-1; D remains ambiguous. This CDR3 comprises 11 residues. The germline V and J ends were trimmed by 5 bases and 8 bases, with 7 bases remaining between them. The CDR3 region has the DNA TGTGCCAGCAGTCGAGGCGATGAGCAGTTCTTC. This codes for CASSRGDEQFF.

The rearrangement joins TRBV28 to TRBJ1-2; possible D gene TRBD1, 5 bases. The CDR3 is 18 residues long. V lost 4 bases, J lost 4 bases, and 25 bases lay in between. Germline CDR1 reads MDHEN; CDR2 reads SYDVKM. CDR3 amino acids: CASSSVGGTIRSPYGYTF. The CDR3 DNA follows: TGTGCCAGCAGTTCCGTTGGGGGGACGATCAGGTCCCCCTATGGCTACACCTTC.

A few counts support this clone. The genes are TRBV6-5 and TRBJ2-7; D perhaps matches TRBD1 (5 bases). The V and J ends lost 2 bases and 0 bases respectively, with 8 bases between them. This CDR3 comprises 14 residues. CDR1 and CDR2 from the germline V gene are MNHEY and SVGAGI. Written as DNA, the CDR3 is TGTGCCAGCAGTTACGGGCAGGGCTCCTACGAGCAGTACTTC. Its translation is CASSYGQGSYEQYF.

This clone was seen more than once but under ten times. The J gene is TRBJ2-7, the V gene TRBV19; possible D gene TRBD1, 6 bases. Germline V lookup: CDR1 LNHDA, CDR2 SQIVND (reference sequence). This CDR3 spans 14 amino acids. Between the trimmed V and J ends, which lost 7 bases and 2 bases, there was a span of 15 bases. The CDR3 is CASNMQGTPYEQYF. The CDR3 DNA follows: TGTGCCAGTAACATGCAGGGGACACCCTACGAGCAGTACTTC.

This chain connects TRBV18 to TRBJ2-7; no firm D call. From germline, CDR1 is KGHSH and CDR2 LQKENI. V lost 6 bases, J lost 2 bases, and 17 bases lay in between. The CDR3 sequence is 15 residues long. The CDR3 spells CASSESAFLTYEQYF. The CDR3 bases are TGTGCCAGCTCCGAGAGTGCATTTCTAACCTACGAGCAGTACTTC.

The V gene is TRBV13, the J gene TRBJ2-1, with 11 nucleotides matching TRBD2. Germline CDR1 and CDR2: PRHDT and FYEKMQ (reference sequence). The length of the CDR3 is 17 residues. Trimming removed 5 bases from V and 4 bases from J; junction bases left unmatched: 10. The CDR3 nucleotides are TGTGCCAGCAGCCAATGGACCGGGACTAGCGGATACAATGAGCAGTTCTTC. As protein: CASSQWTGTSGYNEQFF.

The gene calls are TRBV5-4 and TRBJ2-1, with 7 bases identical to TRBD1. The CDR3 runs 13 residues. Germline V gene data show CDR1 as SGHNT and CDR2 as YYREEE (reference sequence). J lost 5 bases, V lost 5 bases, and 4 bases had no gene match. The CDR3 protein is CASRPGTDNEQFF. The DNA of the CDR3 is TGTGCCAGCAGGCCCGGGACAGACAATGAGCAGTTCTTC.

This rearrangement joins TRBV10-2 to TRBJ2-6; 10 bases agree with TRBD1. Germline V CDR1 and CDR2: WSHSY, SAAADI. Trimming took 10 bases from V and 0 from J; bases not matched to a gene: 9. The CDR3 totals 17 residues. The CDR3 nucleotides read TGCGCCATTGAGACAGGGGGCGAAAACTCTGGGGCCAACGTCCTGACTTTC. Residues: CAIETGGENSGANVLTF.

The chain couples TRBV10-2 to TRBJ1-1; possible D gene TRBD1, 6 bases. Germline values: CDR1 WSHSY, CDR2 SAAADI. The CDR3 is 15 residues long. V dropped 3 bases and J dropped 2 bases, with 13 bases sitting between them. Here the CDR3 DNA reads TGCGCCAGCAGTGATGACAGGTTAGGTAACACTGAAGCTTTCTTT. Translation: CASSDDRLGNTEAFF.

The J gene is TRBJ2-5, the V gene TRBV3-1 (or the pseudogene TRBV3-2); 7 bases fit TRBD1. The V gene's germline CDR1 is LGHDT and CDR2 YNNKEL (reference sequence). The CDR3 runs 16 residues. Unmatched junction bases numbered 8, after V lost 1 base and J lost 3 bases. CDR3 sequence reads: CASSQVGTAEKETQYF. The CDR3 nucleotides are TGTGCCAGCAGCCAAGTCGGGACAGCAGAAAAAGAGACCCAGTACTTC.

The rearrangement links TRBV3-1 (or the pseudogene TRBV3-2) to TRBJ2-5; D is ambiguous. The CDR3 is 13 residues long. V lost 0 bases and J 7 bases, leaving 9 bases between the germline ends. Germline V gene lookup returns CDR1 LGHDT and CDR2 YNNKEL (reference sequence). The CDR3: CASSQDFQATQYF. The CDR3 nucleotides are TGTGCCAGCAGCCAAGATTTCCAGGCGACCCAGTACTTC.

V and J are TRBV10-1 and TRBJ1-1, with 9 bases lining up with TRBD1. Per germline, CDR1 WNHNN and CDR2 SYGVQD (reference sequence). V shed 5 bases and J 1 base; nucleotides not matched to a gene: 8. The CDR3 is made up of 16 amino acids. CDR3 sequence (DNA): TGCGCCAGCAGTCCTGCCGGACAGGGGAAGAACACTGAAGCTTTCTTT. Its translation is CASSPAGQGKNTEAFF.

The chain combines TRBV29-1 with TRBJ1-2; TRBD1 agrees at 7 bases. Germline V gene data show CDR1 as SQVTM and CDR2 as ANQGSEA. J was trimmed by 1 base and V by 3 bases; bases with no gene match: 14. The CDR3 has 17 residues. The CDR3 is CSVDGGGQESNNYGYTF. CDR3 nucleotides: TGCAGCGTTGACGGGGGAGGACAGGAGAGTAATAACTATGGCTACACCTTC.

This clone was counted once. The chain carries TRBV5-1 and TRBJ1-4; D gene unclear. This CDR3 is built from 14 residues. Germline V lookup: CDR1 SGHRS, CDR2 YFSETQ. The germline V and J ends were trimmed by 4 bases and 5 bases, with 12 bases remaining between them. CDR3 bases: TGCGCCAGCAGCAGAGCCGGGTCGAATGAAAAACTGTTTTTT. Its protein is CASSRAGSNEKLFF.

V usage is TRBV28 and J usage is TRBJ2-1, with D possibly being TRBD1 (6 bases). From germline, CDR1 is MDHEN and CDR2 SYDVKM. Trimming removed 10 bases at V and 8 bases at J, with 18 bases between. The CDR3 has 13 amino acids. The CDR3 region is CATHREYNDEQFF. The DNA of the CDR3 is TGTGCCACGCACAGGGAATATAACGATGAGCAGTTCTTC. The entire variable domain, with the rest obtained from reference TRBV28 and TRBJ2-1, is as follows: DVKVTQSSRYLVKRTGEKVFLECVQDMDHENMFWYRQDPGLGLRLIYFSYDVKMKEKGDIPEGYSVSREKKERFSLILESASTNQTSMYLCATHREYNDEQFFGPGTRLTVL.

The gene calls are TRBV18 and TRBJ2-3, with D tentatively TRBD1 (7 bases). CDR1 and CDR2 (germline): KGHSH, LQKENI. The CDR3 is made up of 16 amino acids. V dropped 6 bases and J dropped 0 bases, with 16 bases sitting between them. The chain's CDR3 is CASSNFGGQSTDTQYF. CDR3 bases: TGTGCCAGCTCCAATTTCGGGGGACAGAGCACAGATACGCAGTATTTT.